The entry below describes one T cell receptor beta chain. The CDR3 is 18 amino acids. V gave up 0 bases and J gave up 2 bases; unmatched junction bases: 9. Germline CDR1 and CDR2: SGHVS and FQNEAQ. This sample stems from a study of blood T cell repertoires in COVID-19. Study-wide context: Samples of COVID-19 (acute and convalescent) were obtained from the United States, Italy and Spain. Nucleic acid was either cDNA or gDNA, and it came from T cells, B-cell-depleted T cells, or PBMCs.

Produced via immunoSEQ multiplex PCR; TCRdb's table is partial and in-frame only. The sample includes 130,000 to 150,000 clones, about 90% seen only once; the top ten take 2% to 2.5%. J is TRBJ2-7 and V is TRBV7-8; 11 positions agree with TRBD2. The sequenced material came from peripheral blood. This clonotype was sampled from a human donor in a cohort sampled during active COVID-19. CDR3 in DNA: TGTGCCAGCAGCTTAGCGCCTAGCGGGAGGATTACCCCCTACGAGCAGTACTTC. Its translation is CASSLAPSGRITPYEQYF.